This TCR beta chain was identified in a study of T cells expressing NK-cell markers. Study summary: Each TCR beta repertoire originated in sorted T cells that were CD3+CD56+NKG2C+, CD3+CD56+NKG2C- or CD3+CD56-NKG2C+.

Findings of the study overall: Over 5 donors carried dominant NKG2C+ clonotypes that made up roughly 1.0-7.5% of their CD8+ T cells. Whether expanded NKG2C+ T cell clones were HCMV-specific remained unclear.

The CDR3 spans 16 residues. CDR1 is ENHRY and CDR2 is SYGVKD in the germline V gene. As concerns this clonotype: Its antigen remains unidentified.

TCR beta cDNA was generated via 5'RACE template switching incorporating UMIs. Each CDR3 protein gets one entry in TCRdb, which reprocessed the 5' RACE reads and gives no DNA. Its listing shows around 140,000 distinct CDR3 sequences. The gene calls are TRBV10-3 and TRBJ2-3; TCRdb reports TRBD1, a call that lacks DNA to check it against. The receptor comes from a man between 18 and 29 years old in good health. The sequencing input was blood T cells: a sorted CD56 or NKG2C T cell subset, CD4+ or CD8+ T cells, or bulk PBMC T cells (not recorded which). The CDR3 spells CAISESEGGGTDTQYF.